Below, 17 T cell receptor beta chains from the same sample are listed, as sequenced in a study of CD8+ T cells in alopecia areata. Treatment reported: oral pan-JAK inhibitor, 5-10 mg twice daily. Reverse transcription of extracted RNA yielded cDNA, which provided the sequencing template. Profiling relied on immunoSEQ multiplex PCR, and the TCRdb table lists in-frame clones only, not all of them. The table has approximately 130,000 clones, over 60% seen once. Material: CD4+ T cells sorted from blood, obtained at week 4, from a patient treated with tofacitinib. These receptors were obtained from a human donor with alopecia areata.

The J gene is TRBJ2-3, the V gene TRBV30; TRBD2 is a possible D gene (5 bases). V lost 0 bases, J lost 5 bases, and 9 bases lay in between. The V gene's germline CDR1 is GTSNPN and CDR2 SVGIG (reference sequence). CDR3 length: 13 residues. CDR3 amino acids: CAWSVRRQDTQYF. CDR3 nucleotides: TGTGCCTGGAGTGTAAGGAGGCAAGATACGCAGTATTTT.

The chain carries TRBV30 and TRBJ1-2, with a tentative D call TRBD1 (6 bases). The CDR3 has 13 amino acids. Trimming removed 0 bases from V and 9 bases from J, with 14 bases in between. CDR1 GTSNPN and CDR2 SVGIG come from the germline V gene (reference sequence). CDR3 sequence: CAWSVDRGTSYTF. In DNA form, the CDR3 reads TGTGCCTGGAGTGTAGATAGGGGGACGAGCTACACCTTC.

This clone is medium-sized (0.01 to 0.1%) within its sample. The rearrangement joins TRBV5-5 to TRBJ1-5; maybe TRBD1 (5 bases). This CDR3 contains 17 residues. CDR1 and CDR2 from the germline V gene are SGHKS and YYEKEE (reference sequence). V gave up 4 bases and J gave up 1 base, with 18 bases separating them. CDR3 residues: CASSDLGAGTSNQPQHF. The CDR3 region has the DNA TGTGCCAGCAGCGATCTCGGGGCAGGGACGAGCAATCAGCCCCAGCATTTT.

This clone was seen a handful of times. The gene calls are TRBV7-2 and TRBJ1-2; 7 bases map to TRBD1. V shed 4 bases, J shed 6 bases, and the junction held 5 bases outside the gene matches. The V gene's germline CDR1 is SGHTA and CDR2 FQGNSA. CDR3 length equals 13 residues. The CDR3: CASSSRQGDGYTF. The CDR3 region has the DNA TGTGCCAGCAGCTCCCGACAGGGAGATGGCTACACCTTC.

This clone was counted a few times. J is TRBJ1-1 and V is TRBV25-1, with D possibly being TRBD1 (5 bases). The germline gives CDR1 MGHDK, CDR2 SYGVNS. The CDR3 spans 14 residues. Between the trimmed V and J ends, which lost 7 bases and 0 bases, there was a span of 12 bases. The CDR3 protein is CASTPRGMNTEAFF. Written as DNA, the CDR3 is TGTGCCAGCACCCCTAGGGGAATGAACACTGAAGCTTTCTTT.

The chain has TRBV2 and TRBJ1-2; D is unresolved. Germline-derived CDR1 and CDR2 are SNHLY and FYNNEI. Trimming took off 2 bases at V and 0 bases at J, with 7 bases between the two ends. There are 14 residues in the CDR3. The CDR3: CASSELRTNYGYTF. The CDR3, as DNA: TGTGCCAGCAGTGAACTTAGAACTAACTATGGCTACACCTTC.

This rearrangement joins TRBV2 to TRBJ2-3; D gene uncertain. The CDR3 sequence is 15 residues long. Germline CDR1 reads SNHLY; CDR2 reads FYNNEI. V lost 5 bases to trimming and J lost 2 bases, with 14 bases between them. The CDR3 nucleotides read TGTGCCAGCAGTCCGGCAGCTGGGCCCACAGATACGCAGTATTTT. As protein: CASSPAAGPTDTQYF.

This chain uses TRBV6-4 with TRBJ1-2; TRBD1 agrees at 7 bases. Germline V CDR1 and CDR2: MRHNA, SNTAGT. V dropped 6 bases and J dropped 6; count of bases not matched to a gene: 7. The CDR3 loop spans 13 amino acids. The CDR3 sequence: CASSSRGQDGYTF. The CDR3 DNA reads as TGTGCCAGCAGCTCGAGGGGGCAAGATGGCTACACCTTC.

The table lists this clone with a few counts. V and J are TRBV29-1 and TRBJ2-7; D remains ambiguous. CDR3 length equals 11 residues. The V gene lost 2 bases and the J gene lost 7 bases, with 9 bases spanning the gap. Germline V gene data show CDR1 as SQVTM and CDR2 as ANQGSEA. CDR3 coding DNA: TGCAGCGTTGAAAGTGGTCGAGAGCAGTACTTC. This encodes CSVESGREQYF.

J is TRBJ2-7 and V is TRBV7-6; a weak D match, TRBD2 (6 bases). Trimming removed 2 bases at V and 6 bases at J, with 11 bases between. The germline gives CDR1 SGHVS, CDR2 FNYEAQ. The CDR3 has 13 residues. Here the CDR3 DNA reads TGTGCCAGCAGCTTATCGCAGGGAGGCGAGCAGTACTTC. It is translated as CASSLSQGGEQYF. Combining the CDR3 with reference TRBV7-6 and TRBJ2-7 gives the whole variable domain GAGVSQSPRYKVTKRGQDVALRCDPISGHVSLYWYRQALGQGPEFLTYFNYEAQQDKSGLPNDRFSAERPEGSISTLTIQRTEQRDSAMYRCASSLSQGGEQYFGPGTRLTVT.

The rearrangement uses TRBV15 and TRBJ1-5; D perhaps matches TRBD1 (5 bases). This CDR3 region has 15 residues. The V end was cut by 0 bases, the J end by 12 bases, with 18 bases between. Germline assignment: CDR1 LNHNV and CDR2 YYDKDF (reference sequence). This chain's CDR3 is CATSREGAGSPLQHF. The CDR3 nucleotides are TGTGCCACCAGCAGAGAAGGGGCAGGGTCCCCTCTCCAGCATTTT.

The V call is TRBV4-3, the J call TRBJ2-5; the match to TRBD1 covers 10 bases. Germline V CDR1 and CDR2: LGHNA, YSLEER. V shed 2 bases and J 4 bases; nucleotides not matched to a gene: 4. This CDR3 is built from 15 residues. This CDR3 is CASSQQTGGGETQYF. DNA for the CDR3: TGCGCCAGCAGCCAACAGACAGGGGGCGGAGAGACCCAGTACTTC.

This clone was seen a handful of times. The chain joins TRBV29-1 to TRBJ2-5, with 12 bases fitting TRBD1. V gave up 8 bases and J gave up 5 bases; unmatched junction bases: 9. The CDR3 runs 14 residues. The germline V gene has CDR1 SQVTM and CDR2 ANQGSEA. The CDR3, as DNA: TGCAGCTCTCCCGGGACAGGGGGCGGCGAGACCCAGTACTTC. Amino acids: CSSPGTGGGETQYF.

This clone showed up just a few times. The chain has TRBV27 and TRBJ2-6; TRBD1 is a possible D gene (6 bases). This CDR3 has 17 amino acids. Germline V lookup: CDR1 MNHEY, CDR2 SMNVEV (reference sequence). Trimming removed 1 base from V and 4 bases from J, with 14 bases in between. DNA of the CDR3: TGTGCCAGCAGTTTATTGTCAGGGGCGTACGGGGCCAACGTCCTGACTTTC. It translates to CASSLLSGAYGANVLTF.

This sequence joins TRBV25-1 and TRBJ1-2; 9 bases agree with TRBD1. The ends lost 0 bases at V and 8 bases at J; junction bases unmatched: 1. This CDR3 spans 13 amino acids. Germline V gene lookup returns CDR1 MGHDK and CDR2 SYGVNS. The CDR3 protein is CASSEYGQGGYTF. CDR3 DNA sequence: TGTGCCAGCAGTGAATACGGACAGGGGGGCTACACCTTC.

The chain joins TRBV5-1 to TRBJ1-5, with TRBD1 identical over 7 bases. This CDR3 region has 12 residues. V lost 3 bases and J lost 15; bases outside the gene matches: 9. Germline CDR1 SGHRS, CDR2 YFSETQ. The CDR3 region has the DNA TGCGCCAGCAGCTACCAACAGGGGAATAGGCATTTT. Translating gives CASSYQQGNRHF.

This clone was counted at least ten times. This chain uses TRBV4-2 with TRBJ2-3; 11 positions match TRBD2. The trim removed 1 base at V and 4 bases at J, leaving 1 base unmatched. CDR1 and CDR2 (germline): LGHNA, YNFKEQ. CDR3 size: 15 residues. CDR3 protein: CASSQVSGRADTQYF. As DNA, the CDR3 is TGTGCCAGCAGCCAAGTTAGCGGGAGGGCAGATACGCAGTATTTT.